This TCR beta chain was sequenced during a study of CD4+ T cells in melanoma. Germline CDR1 is LGHNA and CDR2 is YNFKEQ. The length of the CDR3 is 14 residues. With 5 bases removed from V and 7 bases from J, the gap between germline ends came to 17 bases. This table comes from immunoSEQ multiplex PCR, and its TCRdb copy is limited to in-frame clones, with some not included. The sample shows 13,000 or so clones, around 72% of them seen only once. Turning to this clone: Antigen unknown.

Study-wide results and caveats: In melanoma, neoantigen-specific CD4+ T cells reportedly differed in differentiation state. A reported correlation linked neoantigen-specific CD4+ T cells to CD8+, macrophage and B cell function.

This chain connects TRBV4-2 to TRBJ2-5; D is possibly TRBD2 (5 bases). This clonotype originated in a human donor with melanoma. Sequenced: cells from a culture (not recorded whether cultured in vitro). CDR3 amino acids: CASSLDGQSGTQYF. The CDR3 nucleotides are TGTGCCAGCAGCTTGGACGGCCAGAGCGGGACCCAGTACTTC.